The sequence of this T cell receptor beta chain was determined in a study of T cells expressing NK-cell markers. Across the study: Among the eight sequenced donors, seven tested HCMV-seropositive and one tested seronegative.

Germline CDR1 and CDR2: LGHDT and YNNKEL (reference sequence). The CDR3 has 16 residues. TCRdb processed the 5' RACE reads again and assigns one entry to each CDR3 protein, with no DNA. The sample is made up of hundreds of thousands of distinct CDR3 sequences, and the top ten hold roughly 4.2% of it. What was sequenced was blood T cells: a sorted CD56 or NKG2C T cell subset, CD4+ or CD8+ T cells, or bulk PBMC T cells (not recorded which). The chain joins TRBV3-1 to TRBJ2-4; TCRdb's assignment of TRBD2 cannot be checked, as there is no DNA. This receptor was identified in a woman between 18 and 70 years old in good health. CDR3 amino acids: CASSPRGSWTKNIQYF.